The 4 T cell receptor beta chains below all came from one sample that was sequenced in a study of CD8 T cells in Susac syndrome. cDNA came from roughly 0.47 to 1 ug RNA primed by random hexamers. TCRdb called the immunoSEQ multiplex PCR reads again in MiXCR, with one record for every CDR3 protein. This table has under 200,000 distinct CDR3 sequences, around 96% appearing once. Sequenced material: CD4+ T cells from PBMCs. The receptors here all came from a human donor with Susac syndrome.

This clonotype appeared once. This chain links TRBV2 with TRBJ2-5, with 11 positions matching TRBD2. Germline V gene data show CDR1 as SNHLY and CDR2 as FYNNEI. This CDR3 region has 14 residues. V was pared by 8 bases and J by 5 bases, with 7 bases of the junction left unmatched. The CDR3 here is CASDRLAGHETQYF. The CDR3 DNA follows: TGTGCCAGCGACCGACTAGCGGGACATGAGACCCAGTACTTC.

V and J are TRBV11-2 and TRBJ2-1; TRBD2 is a possible D gene (6 bases). The CDR3 sequence is 16 residues long. V lost 3 bases to trimming and J lost 2 bases, with 14 bases between them. Per germline, CDR1 SGHAT and CDR2 FQNNGV. The CDR3 DNA follows: TGTGCCAGCAGCTTGGGGACTCTGGGTACCTACAATGAGCAGTTCTTC. Protein sequence: CASSLGTLGTYNEQFF.

The V and J genes are TRBV7-9 and TRBJ1-1, with D maybe TRBD1 (5 bases). Germline values: CDR1 SEHNR, CDR2 FQNEAQ (reference sequence). The V end lost 9 bases, the J end lost 5 bases, and 7 bases lay between the germline ends. The CDR3 sequence is 10 residues long. The DNA of the CDR3 is TGTGCCAGTGGGGGTACTGAAGCTTTCTTT. It is translated as CASGGTEAFF.

The J gene is TRBJ2-7, the V gene TRBV29-1, with 8 bases matching TRBD1. Germline values: CDR1 SQVTM, CDR2 ANQGSEA. The CDR3 length is 13 residues. With 2 bases clipped from V and 6 bases from J, the junction kept 6 bases outside the gene matches. CDR3 nucleotide sequence: TGCAGCGTTGAAAGACAGGGGTTGCGCGAGCAGTACTTC. Residues: CSVERQGLREQYF.